The 30 T cell receptor beta chains below all came from one sample that was sequenced in a study of blood T cells in healthy people across ages. Alongside a J-beta primer mix, a sample-barcoded 5' primer served in a second PCR lasting about 6 to 12 cycles. Using its own MiXCR run on the 5' RACE reads, TCRdb lists one record per CDR3 protein. The profile shows 850,000 to 950,000 distinct CDR3 sequences, less than 35% of them singletons. Sequenced input: blood. These receptors all stem from a woman of 80 years or more in good health.

This clonotype was counted at least ten times. The chain combines TRBV5-6 with TRBJ2-3, with 9 nucleotides matching TRBD2. The junction had 4 bases not matched to a gene; V was cut back by 3 bases and J by 2 bases. CDR1 SGHDT and CDR2 YYEEEE come from the germline V gene. This CDR3 comprises 15 residues. This CDR3 is CASSWGGGATDTQYF. The CDR3 DNA reads TGTGCCAGCAGCTGGGGCGGGGGGGCCACAGATACGCAGTATTTT.

In this sample, this clonotype turned up many times. The chain couples TRBV7-9 to TRBJ2-7; no clear D gene. The CDR3 runs to 13 residues. Germline V gene data show CDR1 as SEHNR and CDR2 as FQNEAQ (reference sequence). Trimming stripped 5 bases from V and 1 base from J, with 9 bases between. CDR3: CASSGPVSYEQYF. As DNA, the CDR3 is TGTGCCAGCAGCGGCCCAGTGTCCTACGAGCAGTACTTC.

V gene TRBV20-1 combines with J gene TRBJ2-1; D possibly corresponds to TRBD2 (6 bases). Germline V gene data show CDR1 as DFQATT and CDR2 as SNEGSKA (reference sequence). The V and J ends lost 1 base and 5 bases respectively, with 9 bases between them. This CDR3 comprises 13 residues. Here the CDR3 reads CSARVLANNEQFF. CDR3 bases: TGCAGTGCTAGAGTTCTAGCGAACAATGAGCAGTTCTTC.

For this clonotype: A much larger clonotype is one base distant, so this may be a read error. This chain joins TRBV5-1 and TRBJ1-2, with a tentative D call TRBD1 (5 bases). The V gene's germline CDR1 is SGHRS and CDR2 YFSETQ. The CDR3 has 14 residues. Trimming shortened V by 3 bases and J by 3 bases, and 12 bases separated the two germline ends. This CDR3 reads CASSWAQEYYGYTF. CDR3 in DNA: TGCGCCAGCAGCTGGGCACAGGAGTACTATGGCTACACCTTC. Variable domain in full (rest from reference TRBV5-1 and TRBJ1-2): KAGVTQTPRYLIKTRGQQVTLSCSPISGHRSVSWYQQTPGQGLQFLFEYFSETQRNKGNFPGRFSGRQFSNSRSEMNVSTLELGDSALYLCASSWAQEYYGYTFGSGTRLTVV.

The table lists this clonotype with many counts. DNA for the CDR3: TGTGCCAGCAGCAAACCGGGACAGGAGTTCTATGGCTACACCTTC. Its protein is CASSKPGQEFYGYTF. The chain couples TRBV12-3 or TRBV12-4 to TRBJ1-2; 8 bases map to TRBD1. The V gene end was trimmed by 6 bases and the J gene end by 4 bases; junction bases not matched to a gene: 10. The CDR3 is made up of 15 amino acids.

A few counts support this clonotype. V and J are TRBV3-1 and TRBJ1-2; 8 positions match TRBD1. CDR3 length equals 15 residues. From germline, CDR1 is LGHDT and CDR2 YNNKEL (reference sequence). V trimming: 5 bases; J trimming: 3 bases; junction bases outside the gene matches: 8. CDR3 sequence (DNA): TGTGCCAGCAGCGCCCGACAGGGGAACTACTATGGCTACACCTTC. Protein product: CASSARQGNYYGYTF.

This clonotype was observed many times. The CDR3 DNA is TGTGCCAGCAGTTACCGACAGGGAGGCTACGAGCAGTACTTC. Its translation: CASSYRQGGYEQYF. The V and J genes are TRBV6-5 and TRBJ2-7; weak D call: TRBD1 (7 bases). Germline assignment: CDR1 MNHEY and CDR2 SVGAGI. V lost 2 bases and J lost 3, with 11 bases in between. The CDR3 spans 14 residues.

This clonotype was recorded at least ten times. The chain uses TRBV24-1 and TRBJ2-3; D might be TRBD1 or TRBD2, each matching 5 bases. CDR1 and CDR2 (germline): KGHDR, SFDVKD. Trimming took off 4 bases at V and 2 bases at J, with 6 bases between the two ends. This CDR3 has 13 residues. CDR3 protein: CATSDGTTDTQYF. In nucleotides, the CDR3 is TGTGCCACCAGTGACGGGACCACAGATACGCAGTATTTT.

A few counts support this clonotype. The chain couples TRBV6-1 to TRBJ2-3; D might be TRBD2 (6 bases). The CDR3 is made up of 16 amino acids. Germline-derived CDR1 and CDR2 are MNHNS and SASEGT. Trimming shortened V by 4 bases and J by 3 bases, and 17 bases separated the two germline ends. In nucleotides, the CDR3 is TGTGCCAGCAGTGCCCGGGACTCCCCACGGACAGATACGCAGTATTTT. This translates into CASSARDSPRTDTQYF.

This clonotype was seen more than once but under ten times. The chain recombines TRBV10-3 with TRBJ2-5, with D tentatively TRBD2 (6 bases). V was cut by 6 bases and J by 4 bases, with 9 bases left in between. CDR1 and CDR2 (germline): ENHRY, SYGVKD. The CDR3 is 12 amino acids. CDR3 in amino acids: CAISGSGETQYF. In DNA, the CDR3 is TGTGCCATCAGCGGTAGCGGAGAGACCCAGTACTTC.

A few counts support this clonotype. At one of its ends the junction is not consistent with the germline gene, which may arise from a read error. The rearrangement joins TRBV11-2 to TRBJ2-3; 8 bases align to TRBD1. The CDR3 consists of 15 residues. CDR1 is SGHAT and CDR2 is FQNNGV in the germline V gene. CDR3 bases: TGTGCCAGCTCCACAGCAGGACAGGGAACAGTTACGCAGTATTTT. Translated: CASSTAGQGTVTQYF.

This clonotype was seen more than once but under ten times. This chain joins TRBV15 and TRBJ2-2; no definite D call. In germline, CDR1 is LNHNV, CDR2 YYDKDF (reference sequence). Trimming left V 3 bases short and J 1 base short, with 12 bases between. This CDR3 comprises 16 residues. CDR3 nucleotides: TGTGCCACCAGCAGGTCCGCACAATTGAACACCGGGGAGCTGTTTTTT. It encodes CATSRSAQLNTGELFF.

This clonotype has at least ten counts. This chain uses TRBV7-9 with TRBJ2-1; TRBD2 agrees at 7 bases. The length of the CDR3 is 16 residues. Germline V gene sequence: CDR1 SEHNR, CDR2 FQNEAQ (reference sequence). V lost 4 bases, J lost 0 bases, and 6 bases stayed unmatched. This CDR3 reads CASSSMRGISYNEQFF. Here the CDR3 DNA reads TGTGCCAGCAGCTCAATGCGGGGGATCTCCTACAATGAGCAGTTCTTC.

The chain carries TRBV2 and TRBJ2-5, with a tentative D call TRBD2 (6 bases). The CDR3 has 13 residues. Germline CDR1 is SNHLY and CDR2 is FYNNEI. V was shortened by 6 bases and J by 5 bases, with 13 bases between the two germline ends. CDR3 sequence reads: CASRRGPGETQYF. Here the CDR3 DNA reads TGTGCCAGCAGGCGGGGACCGGGGGAGACCCAGTACTTC.

This clonotype was seen many times. The chain has TRBV7-2 and TRBJ1-2; no clear D gene. The V and J ends lost 5 bases and 7 bases respectively, with 8 bases between them. The CDR3 consists of 11 residues. Germline loops: CDR1 SGHTA, CDR2 FQGNSA. CDR3 in amino acids: CASSTYGGYTF. The CDR3 DNA follows: TGTGCCAGCAGCACCTACGGTGGCTACACCTTC. The full variable domain, its missing parts supplied by reference TRBV7-2 and TRBJ1-2, is GAGVSQSPSNKVTEKGKDVELRCDPISGHTALYWYRQSLGQGLEFLIYFQGNSAPDKSGLPSDRFSAERTGGSVSTLTIQRTQQEDSAVYLCASSTYGGYTFGSGTRLTVV.

The table lists this clonotype with a count of one. This may come from a read error, since a much larger clone is one base off. The chain has TRBV3-1 and TRBJ2-5, with D unresolved. V lost 0 bases, J lost 11 bases, and 10 bases lay in between. Germline V gene lookup returns CDR1 LGHDT and CDR2 YNNKEL (reference sequence). This CDR3 has 12 amino acids. The CDR3 DNA is TGTGCCAGCAGCCAAGATCTTCTAGGGCAGTACTTC. It yields the protein CASSQDLLGQYF.

This clonotype was picked up a small number of times. CDR3 loop: CASSASWGRGYNEQYF. CDR3 DNA sequence: TGTGCCAGCAGCGCCTCGTGGGGGAGGGGCTACAATGAGCAGTACTTC. The rearrangement links TRBV7-8 to TRBJ2-5; the match to TRBD2 covers 7 bases. This CDR3 has 16 amino acids. V lost 5 bases, J lost 11 bases, and 20 bases stayed unmatched. Germline V lookup: CDR1 SGHVS, CDR2 FQNEAQ.

This clonotype was found a few times. The chain employs TRBV10-3 and TRBJ2-5; D is ambiguous. The CDR3 loop spans 16 amino acids. Trimming removed 0 bases from V and 4 bases from J, with 15 bases in between. Germline V gene lookup returns CDR1 ENHRY and CDR2 SYGVKD. The CDR3 protein is CAISESGPTSRETQYF. The CDR3 DNA follows: TGTGCCATCAGTGAGTCTGGTCCGACGAGTCGAGAGACCCAGTACTTC.

CDR3 loop: CASSQTGDYEQYF. CDR3 sequence (DNA): TGTGCCAGCAGCCAGACAGGGGACTACGAGCAGTACTTC. This chain connects TRBV12-3 or TRBV12-4 to TRBJ2-7; 8 nucleotides match TRBD1. V lost 6 bases to trimming and J lost 3 bases; unmatched junction nucleotides: 4. The CDR3 consists of 13 residues.

This clonotype was observed many times. The CDR3 region is CASSSRLSETAYEQYF. CDR3 bases: TGTGCCAGCAGTTCCCGCCTCAGTGAGACGGCCTACGAGCAGTACTTC. The rearrangement uses TRBV6-5 and TRBJ2-7; the D is unclear. The germline gives CDR1 MNHEY, CDR2 SVGAGI. V was trimmed by 4 bases and J by 2 bases, leaving 18 bases between them. This CDR3 is built from 16 residues.

This clonotype was counted only a few times. This rearrangement joins TRBV6-6 to TRBJ1-3; D perhaps matches TRBD1 (5 bases). CDR1 and CDR2 from the germline V gene are MNHNY and SVGAGI (reference sequence). There are 15 residues in the CDR3. V lost 5 bases to trimming and J lost 1 base, with 12 bases between them. The CDR3 DNA sequence: TGTGCCAGCAGTGGGGGACCGATGTCTGGAAACACCATATATTTT. It yields the protein CASSGGPMSGNTIYF.

About this clonotype itself: This may stem from a read error, because a much larger clone lies one nucleotide away. The V and J genes are TRBV7-2 and TRBJ2-3, with TRBD2 matching 8 bases. The V gene's germline CDR1 is SGHTA and CDR2 FQGNSA. The length of the CDR3 is 16 residues. The CDR3 nucleotides are TGTGCCAGCAGCTCTAACCGGGGGGGCAGGACAGATATGCAGTATTTT. Translation gives CASSSNRGGRTDMQYF.

This clonotype came up many times. V gene TRBV6-2 or TRBV6-3 combines with J gene TRBJ2-5; the match to TRBD2 covers 10 bases. V gave up 6 bases and J gave up 8 bases; unmatched junction bases: 9. There are 14 residues in the CDR3. CDR1 and CDR2 (germline): MNHEY, SVGEGT. This CDR3 is CASSLSGGPGTQYF. The CDR3 DNA reads as TGTGCCAGCAGCCTTAGCGGGGGGCCAGGAACCCAGTACTTC.

As to this clonotype: It may be a read error: a sequence one base away is much more abundant. V gene TRBV7-6 combines with J gene TRBJ2-7; 7 bases are shared with TRBD1. The V gene end was trimmed by 5 bases and the J gene end by 7 bases; junction bases not matched to a gene: 11. This CDR3 has 14 amino acids. CDR1 is SGHVS and CDR2 is FNYEAQ in the germline V gene. CDR3 in DNA: TGTGCCAGCAGCCCGGGGTGGCAGGGGGATGAGCAGTACTTC. This sequence encodes CASSPGWQGDEQYF.

This clonotype was found many times. CDR3 nucleotides: TGCAGTGCTAGAGGCTCCGGGGGCTCCTACAATCAGCCCCAGCATTTT. As protein: CSARGSGGSYNQPQHF. The rearrangement links TRBV20-1 to TRBJ1-5, with a tentative D call TRBD1 (6 bases). V was clipped by 1 base and J by 3 bases, with 16 bases between them. Germline V lookup: CDR1 DFQATT, CDR2 SNEGSKA (reference sequence). The CDR3 spans 16 residues.

As concerns this clonotype: One junction end disagrees with the germline gene, perhaps due to a read error. V and J are TRBV12-3 or TRBV12-4 and TRBJ2-3; either TRBD1 or TRBD2 may fit D (6 bases each). The CDR3 contains 16 residues. Here the CDR3 reads CASRGGLGFGADAQYF. The CDR3, as DNA: TGTGCCAGCCGAGGGGGGCTAGGTTTTGGGGCAGATGCGCAGTATTTT.

This clonotype has a count of ten or more. The rearrangement uses TRBV9 and TRBJ2-5; 9 nucleotides align to TRBD1. Germline-derived CDR1 and CDR2 are SGDLS and YYNGEE. The V segment lost 1 base and the J segment 3 bases; nucleotides outside the gene matches: 4. The CDR3 is 15 amino acids. The CDR3 DNA is TGTGCCAGCAGCGTATCCGGGACAGGGAAAGAGACCCAGTACTTC. Its protein product is CASSVSGTGKETQYF.

This clonotype was seen at least ten times. The rearrangement uses TRBV20-1 and TRBJ2-5, with TRBD1 as a possible D gene (5 bases). Germline values: CDR1 DFQATT, CDR2 SNEGSKA (reference sequence). V gave up 2 bases and J gave up 3 bases, with 10 bases separating them. This CDR3 is 13 amino acids long. The CDR3, as DNA: TGCAGTGCTAGAATATCCAGGGAAGAGACCCAGTACTTC. Translation: CSARISREETQYF.

Here the CDR3 reads CASSSPVGTGGRETQYF. The CDR3 DNA is TGTGCCAGCAGTTCGCCGGTCGGGACAGGGGGCCGAGAGACCCAGTACTTC. This chain uses TRBV27 with TRBJ2-5; 12 bases agree with TRBD1. V was pared by 4 bases and J by 4 bases, with 10 bases of the junction left unmatched. The germline gives CDR1 MNHEY, CDR2 SMNVEV (reference sequence). This CDR3 comprises 17 residues.

This clonotype was counted many times. V gene TRBV7-9 combines with J gene TRBJ1-2, with D perhaps matching TRBD1 (5 bases). The V gene lost 8 bases and the J gene lost 4 bases, with 14 bases spanning the gap. The CDR3 contains 13 residues. Germline values: CDR1 SEHNR, CDR2 FQNEAQ (reference sequence). The CDR3: CASHISGGYGYTF. For the CDR3, the DNA is TGTGCCAGCCACATCTCCGGGGGCTATGGCTACACCTTC.